This T cell receptor (beta chain) was sequenced for a study of blood T cell repertoires in COVID-19 (dated by TCRdb to 2020 to 2021). In the study overall: Collaborator samples came from the United States, Italy and Spain and covered acute and convalescent phases of COVID-19. The repertoires were released in a freely available public database meant as a resource for research on the immune response to SARS-CoV-2. Sample metadata almost always included a de-identified subject ID, COVID-19 status, age in years and sex. The samples were drawn from the first 160 participants of the ongoing ImmuneRACE study and from roughly 1,300 subjects provided by 6 global collaborators. Where available, HLA class I and class II types were taken from metadata supplied by the sample provider and were not determined by assay-based typing. Deeply sampled blood TCRbeta repertoires from subjects exposed to, actively infected with, or recovered from COVID-19 were included in the dataset. The material from the prospective study consisted of cDNA or gDNA derived from T cells, B-cell-depleted T cells, or PBMCs.

A word on this clone: The antigen it recognizes is unknown. No base quality information exists; no much larger clone differs at one position.

A second Seattle source provided samples from volunteer blood donors who had recovered from COVID-19. Collaborating institutions collected whole blood in K2EDTA tubes following their own protocols. For TCRbeta analysis, collaborators shipped samples in one of three forms: frozen whole blood, isolated PBMCs, or DNA extracted from either of those sample types. General conclusions and limits of the study: The amount of clinical and demographic metadata varied by source and participant and was provided uncurated.

The immunoSEQ Assay, a bias-controlled multiplex PCR, was used to amplify TCRbeta CDR3 regions from genomic DNA. In the source study's methods: The number of nucleated cells in each sample was estimated from the amplification of reference gene primers within the assay. To quantify the absolute abundance of each unique TCRbeta CDR3 rearrangement, sequence reads were collapsed and filtered. Productive Simpson clonality was computed per sample as the square root of Simpson's diversity index over productive rearrangements. The immuneACCESS repertoire file appears here via TCRdb, limited to in-frame rearrangements. These files lack a portion of the clones; in checked studies, under half of the deficit traces to unresolved V genes, and the cause of the others is not known. Clone size and the V and J calls come from that table; the DNA yielded D and trimming. For this sample the table gives a few hundred thousand clones, of which around nine tenths were detected only once. The ten largest clones capture just under 0.95% of the sample.

The sequence came from a woman in her thirties or forties who had recovered from COVID-19. The material sequenced was peripheral blood.

The nucleotide sequence reads TGTGCCAGTAGTGGGACAGGGGCCAACTATGGCTACACCTTC. Its protein is CASSGTGANYGYTF. The chain is encoded by TRBV19 joined to TRBJ1-2, and 10 bases in between align with TRBD1. Trimming removed 5 bases from V and 2 bases from J; the gene matches leave 2 bases unexplained. The germline V gene (reference sequence) gives CDR1 as LNHDA and CDR2 as SQIVND. CDR3 length: 14 amino acids, cysteine to phenylalanine. Left in the record is the CDR3 DNA by itself, 42 bases read in frame from the first base.